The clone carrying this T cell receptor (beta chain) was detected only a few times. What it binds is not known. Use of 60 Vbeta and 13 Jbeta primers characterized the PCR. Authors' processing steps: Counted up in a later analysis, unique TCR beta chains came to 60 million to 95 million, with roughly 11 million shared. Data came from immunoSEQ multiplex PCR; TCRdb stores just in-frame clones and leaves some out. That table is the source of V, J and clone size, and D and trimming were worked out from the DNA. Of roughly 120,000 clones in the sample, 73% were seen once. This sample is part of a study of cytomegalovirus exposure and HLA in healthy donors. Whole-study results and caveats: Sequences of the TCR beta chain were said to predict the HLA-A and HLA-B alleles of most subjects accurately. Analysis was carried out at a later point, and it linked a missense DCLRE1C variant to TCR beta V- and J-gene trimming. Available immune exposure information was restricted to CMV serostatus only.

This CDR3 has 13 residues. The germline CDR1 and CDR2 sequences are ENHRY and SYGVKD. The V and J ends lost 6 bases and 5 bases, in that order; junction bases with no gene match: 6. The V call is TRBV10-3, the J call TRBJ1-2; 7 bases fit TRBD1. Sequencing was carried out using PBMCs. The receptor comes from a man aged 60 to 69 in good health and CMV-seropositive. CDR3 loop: CAIRPTGEYGYTF. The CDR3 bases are TGTGCCATCAGACCCACAGGGGAATATGGCTACACCTTC.